This TCR beta chain was retrieved from a study of cytomegalovirus exposure and HLA in healthy donors. Findings and limits, study-wide: The classifier, whose performance was assessed in both the original and validation cohorts, reportedly diagnosed cytomegalovirus status with high specificity and sensitivity.

To note about this clone: Its matching antigen is unknown.

Trimming pared 5 bases from V and 2 bases from J, leaving 7 bases between. The CDR3 covers 12 residues. In germline, CDR1 is GTSNPN, CDR2 SVGIG (reference sequence). Data came from immunoSEQ multiplex PCR; TCRdb stores just in-frame clones and leaves some out. Of some 100,000 clones in the sample, about 87% were seen once. The rearrangement uses TRBV30 and TRBJ1-3; D is possibly TRBD1 (5 bases). Sample: PBMCs. This receptor was identified in a man aged 18 to 30 in good health and CMV-seronegative. CDR3 coding DNA: TGTGCCTGGGACAGACCTGGAAACACCATATATTTT. This translates into CAWDRPGNTIYF.